This is a list of T cell receptor beta chains from one sample in a study of cytomegalovirus exposure and HLA in healthy donors. TCRdb's table, derived via immunoSEQ multiplex PCR, lists solely in-frame clones and lacks some. This table has approximately 300,000 clones, 87% appearing once. Sample: PBMCs. These receptors all stem from a woman aged 25 to 39 in good health and CMV-seropositive. Each CDR3 is given with its conserved first and last residue. D genes are given only for firm matches. Only some rows state a clone size, as once, few, many or a class for expanded clones.

abundance	d_gene	v_gene	len	j_gene	CDR3nt	CDR3aa
-	TRBD2	TRBV5-6	15	TRBJ2-1	TGTGCCAGCAGCTTGTCTGGCTGGGCCGGGAGGGAGCAGTTCTTC	CASSLSGWAGREQFF
-	-	TRBV5-6	17	TRBJ2-7	TGTGCCAGCAGCTTGGGGCTAGGTGGGGTCAGCTCCTACGAGCAGTACTTC	CASSLGLGGVSSYEQYF
-	-	TRBV5-1	14	TRBJ1-1	TGCGCCAGCAGCTTGGTGGACAGCCTCACTGAAGCTTTCTTT	CASSLVDSLTEAFF
-	TRBD1	TRBV6-5	15	TRBJ1-2	TGTGCCAGCAGTTACTCGGGACAGGGCAACTATGGCTACACCTTC	CASSYSGQGNYGYTF
-	-	TRBV29-1	13	TRBJ2-5	TGCAGCGTTGAAGATCTTCGGGAAGAGACCCAGTACTTC	CSVEDLREETQYF
-	TRBD2	TRBV25-1	17	TRBJ2-1	TGTGCCAGCAGTGAATCTGAGGCTAGCGGGACATACAATGAGCAGTTCTTC	CASSESEASGTYNEQFF
-	TRBD2	TRBV5-1	16	TRBJ2-2	TGCGCCAGCAGCTTGCTAGCGGGGAGGAACACCGGGGAGCTGTTTTTT	CASSLLAGRNTGELFF
few	TRBD2	TRBV4-1	18	TRBJ2-5	TGCGCCAGCAGCTTCGGCGGCGGGGGGCCCCCAGGCCAAGAGACCCAGTACTTC	CASSFGGGGPPGQETQYF
-	TRBD1	TRBV11-2	14	TRBJ1-5	TGTGCCAGCAGCTTCGGACAGGGGGGTCAGCCCCAGCATTTT	CASSFGQGGQPQHF
once	-	TRBV7-3	17	TRBJ2-3	TGTGCCAGCAGCCTTAGAGGGGGACTGCTAACCACAGATACGCAGTATTTT	CASSLRGGLLTTDTQYF
-	-	TRBV5-8	13	TRBJ2-1	TGTGCCAGCAGCTTCTCCTCTCCGGACAGGCAGTTCTTC	CASSFSSPDRQFF
-	TRBD2	TRBV9	19	TRBJ2-4	TGTGCCAGCAGCGTCGGGACTAGCGGGGGGGCAGGAGCCAAAAACATTCAGTACTTC	CASSVGTSGGAGAKNIQYF
few	-	TRBV5-4	16	TRBJ2-5	TGTGCCAGCAGCTTGGGTTCAGGGTGGAACAAAGAGACCCAGTACTTC	CASSLGSGWNKETQYF
-	TRBD1	TRBV29-1	12	TRBJ2-7	TGCAGCGTAAAAGGGGACAGGGCCGAGCAGTACTTC	CSVKGDRAEQYF
few	-	TRBV19	13	TRBJ1-1	TGTGCCAGTAGTATAGTTAACAGGAATGAAGCTTTCTTT	CASSIVNRNEAFF
-	TRBD2	TRBV4-3	15	TRBJ2-3	TGCGCCAGCAGCCAATTTAGCGGGGGCGCAGATACGCAGTATTTT	CASSQFSGGADTQYF
-	-	TRBV7-3	13	TRBJ1-1	TGTGCCAGCAGCTTGATAGGTAGCACTGAAGCTTTCTTT	CASSLIGSTEAFF
-	-	TRBV5-6	12	TRBJ1-1	TGTGCCAGCAGCTTGGTTGGGGCTGCAGCTTTCTTT	CASSLVGAAAFF
-	-	TRBV15	17	TRBJ2-2	TGTGCCACCAGCAGGATCCGACAGAACCTGAACACCGGGGAGCTGTTTTTT	CATSRIRQNLNTGELFF
few	TRBD1	TRBV7-3	15	TRBJ2-1	TGTGCCAGCAGCGACGGGACAGGGGCTTACAATGAGCAGTTCTTC	CASSDGTGAYNEQFF
-	TRBD1	TRBV11-2	17	TRBJ2-6	TGTGCCAGCAGCTTACAGGGGGCGAGCTCTGGGGCCAACGTCCTGACTTTC	CASSLQGASSGANVLTF
-	-	TRBV5-5	14	TRBJ2-7	TGTGCCAGCAGCCCGGGCAGGAACTCCTACGAGCAGTACTTC	CASSPGRNSYEQYF
-	TRBD2	TRBV5-4	16	TRBJ2-5	TGTGCCAGCAGCTTGGTCCTAGCGGGAGTGGATTGGACCCAGTACTTC	CASSLVLAGVDWTQYF
-	-	TRBV30	14	TRBJ1-2	TGTGCCGAAAAACCGGCAGGGTATCGCTATGGCTACACCTTC	CAEKPAGYRYGYTF
-	-	TRBV27	14	TRBJ2-2	TGTGCCAGCAGTTCCCCAGGGGACACCGGGGAGCTGTTTTTT	CASSSPGDTGELFF
-	-	TRBV9	16	TRBJ2-1	TGTGCCAGCAGCGTAGCGGGATCGAGCTCCTACAATGAGCAGTTCTTC	CASSVAGSSSYNEQFF
once	-	TRBV7-2	13	TRBJ2-7	TGTGCCAGCAGCTTCGCTGGGGGGCACGAGCAGTACTTC	CASSFAGGHEQYF
-	-	TRBV9	14	TRBJ2-7	TGTGCCAGCAGCGTAGGTTCGGGGGGCTATGAGCAGTACTTC	CASSVGSGGYEQYF
-	TRBD1	TRBV4-3	16	TRBJ1-4	TGCGCCAGCAGCCAAGACCCCGGGACAGCAAATGAAAAACTGTTTTTT	CASSQDPGTANEKLFF
-	-	TRBV2	12	TRBJ2-7	TGTGCCAGCAGTGAAGCGGGTTACGAGCAGTACTTC	CASSEAGYEQYF
few	-	TRBV4-2	15	TRBJ1-4	TGTGCCAGCAGCCAAGGGCAAGGTGTACGGGAAAAACTGTTTTTT	CASSQGQGVREKLFF
once	-	TRBV7-2	12	TRBJ2-3	TGTGCCAGCAGCCCAGGGTTGGTTACGCAGTATTTT	CASSPGLVTQYF
-	-	TRBV7-6	17	TRBJ2-1	TGTGCCAGCAGCTTAGGTAGGAGTCGGAGCCTCTACAATGAGCAGTTCTTC	CASSLGRSRSLYNEQFF
-	TRBD1	TRBV7-9	12	TRBJ1-2	TGTGCCAGCAGCTTGGACAGGGCTGGCTACACCTTC	CASSLDRAGYTF
-	-	TRBV4-3	14	TRBJ2-5	TGCGCCAGCAGCCAAAGGGGGGGACAAGAGACCCAGTACTTC	CASSQRGGQETQYF
once	-	TRBV15	15	TRBJ2-7	TGTGCCACCAGCAGAGAGGTCGACAGACCCTACGAGCAGTACTTC	CATSREVDRPYEQYF
once	-	TRBV6-5	11	TRBJ2-7	TGTGCCAGCAGTTACTCGTCCGAGCAGTACTTC	CASSYSSEQYF
few	TRBD1	TRBV7-2	17	TRBJ1-5	TGTGCCAGCAGCGTCATGTCGTCCAGGGGGCAAGGTCAGCCCCAGCATTTT	CASSVMSSRGQGQPQHF
once	TRBD1	TRBV7-2	16	TRBJ2-1	TGTGCCAGCAGCTCCCGGACAGGGATATCCTACAATGAGCAGTTCTTC	CASSSRTGISYNEQFF
-	TRBD1	TRBV11-3	16	TRBJ1-1	TGTGCCAGCAGCCCCCGGACAGGGGGCAAGAACACTGAAGCTTTCTTT	CASSPRTGGKNTEAFF
once	TRBD2	TRBV4-1	16	TRBJ2-3	TGCGCCAGCAGCCAAGTGCAACTAGCGGGCACAGATACGCAGTATTTT	CASSQVQLAGTDTQYF
-	TRBD2	TRBV7-9	16	TRBJ2-1	TGTGCCAGCTCCCCCCGCGGACTAGCGGGAACCGATGAGCAGTTCTTC	CASSPRGLAGTDEQFF
-	TRBD1	TRBV9	15	TRBJ2-1	TGTGCCAGCAGCGTAGGGACAGGCTCCTACAATGAGCAGTTCTTC	CASSVGTGSYNEQFF
-	-	TRBV7-9	15	TRBJ1-2	TGTGCCAGCAGCTCAAGTAGGGATATTGAAAAAAAATACACCTTC	CASSSSRDIEKKYTF
-	-	TRBV5-1	13	TRBJ1-2	TGCGCCAGCAGCCCTCAAACCGACTATGGCTACACCTTC	CASSPQTDYGYTF
-	TRBD1	TRBV19	13	TRBJ1-1	TGTGCCAGTAGTCCATGGGGACAGCCTGAAGCTTTCTTT	CASSPWGQPEAFF
-	TRBD1	TRBV28	17	TRBJ2-7	TGTGCCAGCAGTTTTCCCGCGGCGACAGGGCTTTCCTACGAGCAGTACTTC	CASSFPAATGLSYEQYF
-	-	TRBV11-2	14	TRBJ2-7	TGTGCCAGCAGCTTAGGGGCGGAACCCTACGAGCAGTACTTC	CASSLGAEPYEQYF
-	-	TRBV7-2	14	TRBJ2-5	TGTGCCAGCAGCCGGTCGGTCAGTACGGAGACCCAGTACTTC	CASSRSVSTETQYF
-	TRBD2	TRBV28	18	TRBJ2-3	TGTGCCAGCAGTCCACTCTACCCGGGGCGGGAGGGCCGTTCTACGCAGTATTTT	CASSPLYPGREGRSTQYF
-	TRBD1	TRBV2	15	TRBJ2-2	TGTGCCAGCATTCGGGGACAGACAATCACCGGGGAGCTGTTTTTT	CASIRGQTITGELFF